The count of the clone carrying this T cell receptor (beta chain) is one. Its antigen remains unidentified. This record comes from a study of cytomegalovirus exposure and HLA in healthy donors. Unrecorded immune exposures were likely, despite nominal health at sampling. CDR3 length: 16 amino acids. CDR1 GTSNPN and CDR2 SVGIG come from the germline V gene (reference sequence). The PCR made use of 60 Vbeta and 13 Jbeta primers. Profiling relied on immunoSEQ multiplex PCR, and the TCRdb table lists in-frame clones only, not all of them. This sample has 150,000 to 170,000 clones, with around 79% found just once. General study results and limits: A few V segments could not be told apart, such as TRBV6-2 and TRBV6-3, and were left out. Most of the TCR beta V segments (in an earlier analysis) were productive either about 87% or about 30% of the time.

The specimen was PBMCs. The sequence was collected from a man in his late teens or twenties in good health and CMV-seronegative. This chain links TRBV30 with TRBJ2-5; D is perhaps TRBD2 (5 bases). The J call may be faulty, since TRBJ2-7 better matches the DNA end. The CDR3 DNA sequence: TGTGCCTGGAGTGTGCCTCGGACTCCGAGCTCCTACGAGCAGTACTTC. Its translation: CAWSVPRTPSSYEQYF.